This entry is about one T cell receptor (beta chain). The antigen is unknown. The sample originates from a study of monozygotic twins with inflammatory bowel disease. Overall study findings and caveats: No difference in repertoire similarity was seen between concordant and discordant twins, possibly because power was limited. The analysis did not separate different T cell subtypes. Background noise in patient repertoires may stem from differing immunosuppressive treatments.

Germline loops: CDR1 SGHAT, CDR2 FQNNGV. The CDR3 sequence is 14 residues long. TCRdb reprocessed the 5' RACE reads and keeps a single row for each CDR3 protein, giving no DNA. This sample's table has tens of thousands of distinct CDR3 sequences. The clonotype originates from a human donor with ulcerative colitis or Crohn's disease, or a healthy co-twin of an affected twin (not recorded which). The chain employs TRBV11-2 and TRBJ2-7. Sequencing was done on a sample of blood. CDR3 residues: CASSLGLGSYEQYF.